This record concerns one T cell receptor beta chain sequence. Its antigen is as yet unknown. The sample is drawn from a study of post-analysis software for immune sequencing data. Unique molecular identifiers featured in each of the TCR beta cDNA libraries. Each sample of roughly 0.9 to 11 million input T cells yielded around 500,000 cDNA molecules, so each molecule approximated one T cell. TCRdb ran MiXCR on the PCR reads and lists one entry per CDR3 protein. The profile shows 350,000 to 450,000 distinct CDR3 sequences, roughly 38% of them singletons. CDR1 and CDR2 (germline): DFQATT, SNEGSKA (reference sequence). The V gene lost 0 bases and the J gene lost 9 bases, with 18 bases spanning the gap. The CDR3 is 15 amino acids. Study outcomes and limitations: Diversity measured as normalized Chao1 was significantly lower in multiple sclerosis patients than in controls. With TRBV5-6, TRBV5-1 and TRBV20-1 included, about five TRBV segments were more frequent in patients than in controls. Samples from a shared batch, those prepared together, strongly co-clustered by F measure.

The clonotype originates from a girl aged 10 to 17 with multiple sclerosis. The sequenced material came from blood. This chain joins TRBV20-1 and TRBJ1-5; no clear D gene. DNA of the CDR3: TGCAGTGCTAGAGATCCGAGGAAAAGCCAACGGCCCCAGCATTTT. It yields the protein CSARDPRKSQRPQHF.